This entry concerns a single T cell receptor beta chain. The data were taken from a study of cytomegalovirus exposure and HLA in healthy donors. As for the study in general: Earlier, 150 million to 200 million T cells were analyzed, and approximately 110 million unique TCR beta sequences were found among them.

The CDR3 sequence is 13 residues long. Germline V CDR1 and CDR2: MNHEY, SVGAGI. Trimming left V 6 bases short and J 1 base short, with 9 bases between. 13 Jbeta primers and 60 Vbeta primers were used for the PCR. The repertoire was sequenced with immunoSEQ multiplex PCR; TCRdb's copy has only in-frame clones and lacks some. The repertoire includes roughly 150,000 clones, roughly 84% of them detected once, and 2% to 2.5% sits in the top ten. This chain uses TRBV6-5 with TRBJ1-2; D is ambiguous. Sequenced material: PBMCs. This clonotype originated in a woman between 18 and 30 years old in good health and CMV-seronegative. The CDR3 loop is CASSRGGNYGYTF. The CDR3 nucleotides are TGTGCCAGCAGCCGAGGTGGTAACTATGGCTACACCTTC.